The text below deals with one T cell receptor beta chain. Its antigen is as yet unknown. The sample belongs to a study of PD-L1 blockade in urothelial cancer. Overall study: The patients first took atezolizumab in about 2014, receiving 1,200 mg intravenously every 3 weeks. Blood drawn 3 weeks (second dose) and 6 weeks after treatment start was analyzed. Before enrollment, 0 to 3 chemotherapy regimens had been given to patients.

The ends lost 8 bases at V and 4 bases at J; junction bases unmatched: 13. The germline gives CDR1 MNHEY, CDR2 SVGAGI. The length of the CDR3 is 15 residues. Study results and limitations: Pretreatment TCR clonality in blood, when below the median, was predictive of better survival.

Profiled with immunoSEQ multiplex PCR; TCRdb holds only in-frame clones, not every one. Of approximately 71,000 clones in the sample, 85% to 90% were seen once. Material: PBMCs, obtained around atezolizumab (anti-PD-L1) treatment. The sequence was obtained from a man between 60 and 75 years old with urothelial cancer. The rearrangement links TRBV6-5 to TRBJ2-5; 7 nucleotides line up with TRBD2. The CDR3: CASGEGLPHGETQYF. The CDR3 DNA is TGTGCCAGCGGGGAGGGACTTCCTCACGGAGAGACCCAGTACTTC.